This is a list of T cell receptor beta chains from one sample in a study of T cells in Graves' hyperthyroidism and ophthalmopathy. Each CDR3 protein gets one entry after TCRdb re-called the multiplex PCR reads with MiXCR. Of approximately 530,000 distinct CDR3 sequences in the sample, over 15% are singletons; the top ten hold more than 15%. The sequencing input was blood. These receptor sequences come from a woman aged 18 to 35 with Graves' hyperthyroidism. Both conserved end residues are part of each CDR3. Clone size, where shown, is once, few, many, or a class for clones that have expanded.

J	size	V	CDR3
TRBJ2-3	NA	TRBV7-2	CASSLERTRESFVISADTQYF
TRBJ2-7	many	TRBV5-4	CASSLKTSEEQYF
TRBJ2-1	NA	TRBV5-5	CASTILAGVDNEQFF
TRBJ2-5	few	TRBV18	CASSPLVDRAYQETQYF
TRBJ2-7	few	TRBV20-1	CSAEGGQGSDEQYF
TRBJ2-2	NA	TRBV3-1	CASSQRTGGLGTGELFF
TRBJ2-3	NA	TRBV2	CASMGTSGRMDTQYF
TRBJ2-7	NA	TRBV7-9	CASSPGTFTYEQYF
TRBJ1-1	many	TRBV2	CASKWDAGGTEAFF
TRBJ2-7	many	TRBV7-9	CASSFGTGFGEQYF
TRBJ2-7	few	TRBV2	CASSDDRVSYEQYF
TRBJ1-5	many	TRBV18	CASSQGVSNQPQHF
TRBJ2-7	few	TRBV30	CAWNRGLSYEQYF
TRBJ1-2	many	TRBV6-1	CASVRGQTNYGYTF
TRBJ1-3	NA	TRBV2	CASRDRGRGNTIYF
TRBJ2-7	NA	TRBV2	CASSQPRLGRESYEQYF
TRBJ1-3	many	TRBV6-1	CASSPGTSYSGNTIYF
TRBJ2-1	NA	TRBV29-1	CSVEDPGGYSYNEQFF
TRBJ1-5	many	TRBV20-1	CSASSRGNQPQHF
TRBJ2-2	NA	TRBV4-2	CASSLNTGLAGGTGELFF
TRBJ2-7	NA	TRBV20-1	CSARDSFSGKSYEQYF
TRBJ1-2	NA	TRBV5-1	CASSLAGYYGYTF
TRBJ1-5	many	TRBV7-9	CASATISGQPQHF
TRBJ2-7	many	TRBV6-1	CASSGSASGTYEQYF
TRBJ2-7	NA	TRBV4-3	CASSQDWSQGEAGTYEQYF
TRBJ1-6	NA	TRBV7-9	CASSLASAALNSPLHF
TRBJ2-1	NA	TRBV24-1	CATSGGPTYNEQLF
TRBJ1-2	many	TRBV12-3/TRBV12-4	CASSFQANYGYTF
TRBJ2-1	many	TRBV28	CASSFTSGSMFHNEQFF
TRBJ2-1	NA	TRBV14	CASSQAPGQGPPSSYNEQFF
TRBJ2-7	NA	TRBV20-1	CSARDPLYEQYF
TRBJ2-7	many	TRBV9	CASSPIGGSYEQYF
TRBJ2-5	NA	TRBV4-2	CASSQDGLAEETQYF
TRBJ2-1	many	TRBV6-1	CASSENFVRAGNEQFF
TRBJ2-3	many	TRBV7-9	CASSPHSGTSGSQGTDTQYF
TRBJ2-5	NA	TRBV24-1	CATSDQAGGRETQYF
TRBJ1-2	many	TRBV11-3	CASSYLGQGINYGYTF
TRBJ2-1	NA	TRBV12-3/TRBV12-4	CASSFGGRWNEQFF
TRBJ2-1	few	TRBV13	CATSRRAPYNEQFF
TRBJ2-1	few	TRBV4-1	CASSTRALTDLPRRRPTDNEQFF
TRBJ2-1	NA	TRBV5-1	CASSNIDPEQFF
TRBJ2-1	NA	TRBV14	CASSRVLPGQGFNEQFF
TRBJ2-7	NA	TRBV24-1	CATSEGFTYEQYF
TRBJ2-5	many	TRBV6-5	CASSYGIQETQYF
TRBJ2-3	few	TRBV11-3	CASSLDSGAGDTQYF
TRBJ2-1	few	TRBV4-1	CASSQDPSSASYNEQFF
TRBJ1-2	many	TRBV20-1	CSAVPPQGENYGYTF
TRBJ2-7	many	TRBV2	CASSGTAPFYYEQYF
TRBJ2-1	many	TRBV15	CATSRDPYRGLENEQFF
TRBJ2-2	few	TRBV13	CASSLGPSGPGELFF